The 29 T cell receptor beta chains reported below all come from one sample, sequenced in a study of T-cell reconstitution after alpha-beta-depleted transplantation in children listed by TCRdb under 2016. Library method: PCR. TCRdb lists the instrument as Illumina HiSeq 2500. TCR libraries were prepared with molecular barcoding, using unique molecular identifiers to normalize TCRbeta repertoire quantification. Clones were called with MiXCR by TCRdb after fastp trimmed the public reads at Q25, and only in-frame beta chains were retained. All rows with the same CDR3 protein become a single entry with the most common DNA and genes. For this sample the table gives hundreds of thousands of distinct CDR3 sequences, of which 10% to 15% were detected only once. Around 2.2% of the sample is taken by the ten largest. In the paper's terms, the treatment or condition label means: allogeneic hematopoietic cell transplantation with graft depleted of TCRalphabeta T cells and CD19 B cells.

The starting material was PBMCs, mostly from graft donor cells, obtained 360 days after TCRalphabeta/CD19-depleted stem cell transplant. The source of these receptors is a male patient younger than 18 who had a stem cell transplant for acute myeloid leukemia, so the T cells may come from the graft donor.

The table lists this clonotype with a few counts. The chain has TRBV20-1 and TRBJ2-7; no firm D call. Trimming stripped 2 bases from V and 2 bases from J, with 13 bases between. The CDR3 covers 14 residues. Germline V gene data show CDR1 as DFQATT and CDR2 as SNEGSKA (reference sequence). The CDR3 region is CSARRNMLTYEQYF. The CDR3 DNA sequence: TGCAGTGCTAGACGGAACATGTTAACCTACGAGCAGTACTTC.

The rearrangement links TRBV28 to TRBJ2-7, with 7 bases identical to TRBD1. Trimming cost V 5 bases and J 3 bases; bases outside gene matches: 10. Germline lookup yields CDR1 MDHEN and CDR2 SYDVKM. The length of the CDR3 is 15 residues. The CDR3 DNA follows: TGTGCCAGCAGTCCGAACAGGGGCGGAATCTACGAGCAGTACTTC. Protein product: CASSPNRGGIYEQYF.

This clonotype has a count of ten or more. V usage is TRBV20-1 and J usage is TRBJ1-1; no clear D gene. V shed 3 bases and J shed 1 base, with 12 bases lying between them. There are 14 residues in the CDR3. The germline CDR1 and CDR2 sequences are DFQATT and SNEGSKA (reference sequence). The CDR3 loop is CSASPARENTEAFF. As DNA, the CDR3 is TGCAGTGCTAGCCCCGCTAGGGAGAACACTGAAGCTTTCTTT.

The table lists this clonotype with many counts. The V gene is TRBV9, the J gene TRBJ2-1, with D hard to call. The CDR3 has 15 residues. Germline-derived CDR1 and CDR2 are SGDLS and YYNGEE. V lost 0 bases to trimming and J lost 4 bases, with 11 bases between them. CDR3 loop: CASSVAGGKYNEQFF. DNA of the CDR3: TGTGCCAGCAGCGTAGCTGGCGGCAAGTACAATGAGCAGTTCTTC.

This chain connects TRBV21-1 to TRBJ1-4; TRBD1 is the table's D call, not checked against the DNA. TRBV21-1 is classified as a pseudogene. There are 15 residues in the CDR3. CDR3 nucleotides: TGTGCCAGCAGCGTCATACAGGGGCCTGGTGAAAAACTGTTTTTT. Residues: CASSVIQGPGEKLFF.

Here the CDR3 DNA reads TGTGCCAGCAGCCAAGAAATTAGGGCCGCTGGGGCCTACGAGCAGTACTTC. Its protein is CASSQEIRAAGAYEQYF. The rearrangement links TRBV4-2 to TRBJ2-7; D not certain. Germline V gives CDR1 LGHNA, CDR2 YNFKEQ. The CDR3 is 17 residues long. V gave up 0 bases and J gave up 2 bases, with 17 bases separating them.

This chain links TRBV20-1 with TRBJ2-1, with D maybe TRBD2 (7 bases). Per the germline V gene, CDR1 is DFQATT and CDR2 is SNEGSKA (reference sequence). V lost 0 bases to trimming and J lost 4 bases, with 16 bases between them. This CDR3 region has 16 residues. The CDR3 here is CSARDWGGGGYNEQFF. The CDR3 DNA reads TGCAGTGCTAGAGATTGGGGGGGAGGGGGGTACAATGAGCAGTTCTTC.

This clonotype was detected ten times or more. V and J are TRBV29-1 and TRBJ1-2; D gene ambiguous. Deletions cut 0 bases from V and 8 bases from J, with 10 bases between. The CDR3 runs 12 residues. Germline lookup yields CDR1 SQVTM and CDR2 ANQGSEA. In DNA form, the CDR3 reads TGCAGCGTTGAAGATCCGGGAAGCGGCTACACCTTC. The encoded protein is CSVEDPGSGYTF.

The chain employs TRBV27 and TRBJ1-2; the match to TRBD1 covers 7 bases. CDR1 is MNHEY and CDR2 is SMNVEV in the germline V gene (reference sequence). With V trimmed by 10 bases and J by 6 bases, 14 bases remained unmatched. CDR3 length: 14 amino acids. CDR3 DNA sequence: TGTGCCACAATGGACCGGGACAGTAGGGATGGCTACACCTTC. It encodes CATMDRDSRDGYTF.

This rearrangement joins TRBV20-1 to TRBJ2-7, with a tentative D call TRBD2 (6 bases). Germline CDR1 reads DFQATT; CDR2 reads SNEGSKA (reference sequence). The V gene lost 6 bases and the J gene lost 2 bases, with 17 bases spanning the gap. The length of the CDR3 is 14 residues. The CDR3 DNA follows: TGCAGTGCCCGGAAGCGGGCGGGACCCTACGAGCAGTACTTC. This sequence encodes CSARKRAGPYEQYF.

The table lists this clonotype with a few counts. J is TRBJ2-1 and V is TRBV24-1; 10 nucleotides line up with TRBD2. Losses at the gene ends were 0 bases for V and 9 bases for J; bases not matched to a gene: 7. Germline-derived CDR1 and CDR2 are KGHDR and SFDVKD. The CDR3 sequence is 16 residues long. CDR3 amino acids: CATSDLVSSGSGEQFF. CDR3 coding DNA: TGTGCCACCAGTGATTTGGTGTCTAGCGGGAGTGGTGAGCAGTTCTTC.

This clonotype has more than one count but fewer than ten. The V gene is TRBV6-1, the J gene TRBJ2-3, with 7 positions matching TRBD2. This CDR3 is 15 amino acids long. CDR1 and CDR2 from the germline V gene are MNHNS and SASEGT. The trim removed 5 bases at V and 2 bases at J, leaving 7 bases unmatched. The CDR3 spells CASSLDGRFTDTQYF. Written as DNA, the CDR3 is TGTGCCAGCAGTCTGGACGGGAGGTTCACAGATACGCAGTATTTT.

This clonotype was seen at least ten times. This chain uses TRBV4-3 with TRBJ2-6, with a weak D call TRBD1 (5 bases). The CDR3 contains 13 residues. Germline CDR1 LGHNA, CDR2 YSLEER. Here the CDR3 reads CAEAGPGANVLTF. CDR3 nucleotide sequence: TGCGCTGAGGCAGGGCCCGGGGCCAACGTCCTGACTTTC.

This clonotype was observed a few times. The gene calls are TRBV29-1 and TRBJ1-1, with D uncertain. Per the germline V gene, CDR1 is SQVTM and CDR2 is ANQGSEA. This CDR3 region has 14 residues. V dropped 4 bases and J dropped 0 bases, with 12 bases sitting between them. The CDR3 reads CSVAASVLNTEAFF. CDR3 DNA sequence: TGCAGCGTTGCTGCGAGCGTTTTGAACACTGAAGCTTTCTTT. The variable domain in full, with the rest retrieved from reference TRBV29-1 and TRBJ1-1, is SAVISQKPSRDICQRGTSLTIQCQVDSQVTMMFWYRQQPGQSLTLIATANQGSEATYESGFVIDKFPISRPNLTFSTLTVSNMSPEDSSIYLCSVAASVLNTEAFFGQGTRLTVV.

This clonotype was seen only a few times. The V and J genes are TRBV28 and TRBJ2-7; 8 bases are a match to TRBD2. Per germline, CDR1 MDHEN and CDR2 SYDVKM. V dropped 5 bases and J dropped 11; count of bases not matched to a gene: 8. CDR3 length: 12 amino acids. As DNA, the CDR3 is TGTGCCAGCAGTCCGGGAGGGCCTGAGAAGTACTTC. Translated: CASSPGGPEKYF.

The CDR3 region is CASSQENFWMVAGPYEQYF. CDR3 in DNA: TGTGCCAGCAGCCAAGAGAACTTTTGGATGGTGGCGGGGCCCTACGAGCAGTACTTC. The chain links TRBV14 to TRBJ2-7; maybe TRBD2 (6 bases). The CDR3 has 19 amino acids. V lost 0 bases and J 2 bases, leaving 23 bases between the germline ends. Germline V gene sequence: CDR1 SGHDN, CDR2 FVKESK.

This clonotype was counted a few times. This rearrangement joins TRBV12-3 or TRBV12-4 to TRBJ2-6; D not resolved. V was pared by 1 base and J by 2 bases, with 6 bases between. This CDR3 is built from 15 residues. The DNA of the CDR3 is TGTGCCAGCAGTTTAGATTTAACTGGGGCCAACGTCCTGACTTTC. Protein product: CASSLDLTGANVLTF.

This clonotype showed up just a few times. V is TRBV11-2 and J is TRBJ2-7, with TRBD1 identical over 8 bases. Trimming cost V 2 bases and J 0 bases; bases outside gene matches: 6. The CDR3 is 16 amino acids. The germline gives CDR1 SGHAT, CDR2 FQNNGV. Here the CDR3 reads CASSLRGQGLSYEQYF. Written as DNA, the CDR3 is TGTGCCAGCAGCTTAAGAGGACAGGGTCTCTCCTACGAGCAGTACTTC.

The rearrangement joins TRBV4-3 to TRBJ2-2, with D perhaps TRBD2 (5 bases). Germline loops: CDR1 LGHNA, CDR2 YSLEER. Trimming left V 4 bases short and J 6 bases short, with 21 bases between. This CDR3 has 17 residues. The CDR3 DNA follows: TGCGCCAGCAGCCTCTCCGCCGGGTTAATCGGGGCCGGGGAGCTGTTTTTT. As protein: CASSLSAGLIGAGELFF.

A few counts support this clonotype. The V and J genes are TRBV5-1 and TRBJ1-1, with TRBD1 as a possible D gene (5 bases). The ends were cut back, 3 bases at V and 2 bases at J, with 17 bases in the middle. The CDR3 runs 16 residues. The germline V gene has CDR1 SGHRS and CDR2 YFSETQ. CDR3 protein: CASSSRGVGTNTEAFF. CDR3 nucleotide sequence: TGCGCCAGCAGCTCCCGAGGGGTGGGTACCAACACTGAAGCTTTCTTT.

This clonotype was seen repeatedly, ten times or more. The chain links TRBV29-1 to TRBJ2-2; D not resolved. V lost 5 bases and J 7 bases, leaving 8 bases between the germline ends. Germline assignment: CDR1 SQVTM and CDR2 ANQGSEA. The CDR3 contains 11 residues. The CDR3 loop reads CSVPVFGELFF. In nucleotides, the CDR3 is TGCAGCGTTCCTGTTTTCGGGGAGCTGTTTTTT.

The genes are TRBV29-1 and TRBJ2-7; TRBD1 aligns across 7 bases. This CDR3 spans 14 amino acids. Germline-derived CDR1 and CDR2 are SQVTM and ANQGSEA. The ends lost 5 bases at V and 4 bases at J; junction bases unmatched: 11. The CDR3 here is CSVKGQPTSYEQYF. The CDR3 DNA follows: TGCAGCGTTAAGGGACAGCCAACCTCGTACGAGCAGTACTTC.

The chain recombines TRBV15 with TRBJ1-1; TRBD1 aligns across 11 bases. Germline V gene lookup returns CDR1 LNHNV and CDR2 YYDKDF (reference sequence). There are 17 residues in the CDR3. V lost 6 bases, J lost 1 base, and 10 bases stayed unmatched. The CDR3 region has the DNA TGTGCCACCAGAGGACCGGGACAGGGGGTCAAGAACACTGAAGCTTTCTTT. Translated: CATRGPGQGVKNTEAFF.

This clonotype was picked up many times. This CDR3 is CSVPRGGTQYF. As DNA, the CDR3 is TGCAGCGTGCCCCGGGGGGGCACCCAGTACTTC. The chain combines TRBV29-1 with TRBJ2-5, with 8 positions matching TRBD2. After removal of 6 bases from V and 8 bases from J, the junction contained 5 bases not matched to a gene. The germline CDR1 and CDR2 sequences are SQVTM and ANQGSEA. The CDR3 sequence is 11 residues long. The full variable domain, in which reference TRBV29-1 and TRBJ2-5 provide the parts outside the CDR3, is SAVISQKPSRDICQRGTSLTIQCQVDSQVTMMFWYRQQPGQSLTLIATANQGSEATYESGFVIDKFPISRPNLTFSTLTVSNMSPEDSSIYLCSVPRGGTQYFGPGTRLLVL.

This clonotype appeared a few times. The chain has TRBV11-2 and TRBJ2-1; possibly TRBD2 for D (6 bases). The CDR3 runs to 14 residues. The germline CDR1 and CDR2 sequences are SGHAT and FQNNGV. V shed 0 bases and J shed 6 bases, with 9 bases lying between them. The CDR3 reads CASSLDAGSNEQFF. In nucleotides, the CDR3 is TGTGCCAGCAGCTTAGATGCCGGGAGCAATGAGCAGTTCTTC. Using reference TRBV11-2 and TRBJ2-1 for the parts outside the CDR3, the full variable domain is EAGVAQSPRYKIIEKRQSVAFWCNPISGHATLYWYQQILGQGPKLLIQFQNNGVVDDSQLPKDRFSAERLKGVDSTLKIQPAKLEDSAVYLCASSLDAGSNEQFFGPGTRLTVL.

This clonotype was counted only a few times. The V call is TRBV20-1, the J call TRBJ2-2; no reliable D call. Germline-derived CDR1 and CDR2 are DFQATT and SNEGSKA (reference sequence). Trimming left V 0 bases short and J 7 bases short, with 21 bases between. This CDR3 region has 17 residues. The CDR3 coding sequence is TGCAGTGCTAGAGATCTTAAGTGGGTAGCCCGAGGCGGGGAGCTGTTTTTT. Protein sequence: CSARDLKWVARGGELFF.

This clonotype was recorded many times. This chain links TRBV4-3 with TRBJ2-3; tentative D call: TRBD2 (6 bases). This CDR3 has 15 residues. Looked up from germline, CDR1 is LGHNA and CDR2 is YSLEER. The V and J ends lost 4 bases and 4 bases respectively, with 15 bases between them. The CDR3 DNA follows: TGCGCCAGCAGCCTTGGGTCGTGGGGGGCAGATACGCAGTATTTT. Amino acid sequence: CASSLGSWGADTQYF.

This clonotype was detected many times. CDR3 residues: CSVGAGGAQNIQYF. CDR3 in DNA: TGCAGCGTTGGGGCAGGGGGGGCCCAAAACATTCAGTACTTC. This chain joins TRBV29-1 and TRBJ2-4; possibly TRBD1 or TRBD2 for D (7 bases each). Germline CDR1 reads SQVTM; CDR2 reads ANQGSEA. CDR3 length: 14 residues. With 4 bases removed from V and 5 bases from J, the gap between germline ends came to 15 bases.

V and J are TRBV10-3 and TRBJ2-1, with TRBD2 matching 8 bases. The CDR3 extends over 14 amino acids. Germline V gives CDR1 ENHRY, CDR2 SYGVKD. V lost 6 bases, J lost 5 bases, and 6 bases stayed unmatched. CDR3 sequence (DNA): TGTGCCATCAGCGACTCGCGGGAGGACAATGAGCAGTTCTTC. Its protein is CAISDSREDNEQFF.